The clone carrying this T cell receptor beta chain occurred many times. Its antigen is currently unknown. The sample originates from a study of molecular identifiers for immune sequencing clone quantification. The study, taken as a whole, reports: Spiked Jurkat TCR RNA equal to one cell could reportedly be picked out among 940,000 or so naive cells. Sizes of highly expanded clones could be underestimated through identical TCRs sharing a barcode.

Sorting captured naive CD8 T cells as CD8+CD4-CCR7+CD45RA+. Previously described methods and listed TCR primers were employed for the bulk TCR libraries. One entry per CDR3 protein, called by TCRdb with MiXCR from the PCR reads. The sample lists around 40,000 distinct CDR3 sequences; 15% to 20% were seen once. This clonotype originated in a human donor in good health. Some libraries in this study had Jurkat cell RNA spiked in. Sample: naive CD8+ T cells from blood, with Jurkat cell RNA spiked in. Regarding subset: FACS-sorted CD8+CD4-CCR7+CD45RA+ naive T cells.

CDR3 loop: CASSSARGSDRQGETQYF. As DNA, the CDR3 is TGTGCCAGCAGTTCCGCGAGGGGGTCGGACAGGCAGGGCGAGACCCAGTACTTC. The V and J genes are TRBV12-3 or TRBV12-4 and TRBJ2-5, with 7 bases aligning to TRBD1. The CDR3 runs to 18 residues. Trimming at V came to 4 bases and at J to 5 bases, leaving 19 bases not matched to a gene.